This T cell receptor (beta chain) appears in the sequencing data of a study of PD-L1 blockade in urothelial cancer. Study-wide context: T cells were recovered from blood samples at a median of around 150,000.

The time point is: pretreatment peripheral blood. Clones were sequenced by immunoSEQ multiplex PCR, and TCRdb holds only the in-frame ones, with some missing. Found here are approximately 70,000 clones, 84% of them singletons; the top ten hold roughly 9.2%. Trimming at V came to 11 bases and at J to 0 bases, leaving 6 bases not matched to a gene. The V gene's germline CDR1 is ENHRY and CDR2 SYGVKD. This CDR3 spans 14 amino acids. V and J are TRBV10-3 and TRBJ2-7; 11 nucleotides agree with TRBD1. The material sequenced was PBMCs, taken around atezolizumab (anti-PD-L1) treatment. The sequence was collected from a woman in her 70s with urothelial cancer. The CDR3 spells CAARGTGGSYEQYF. The DNA of the CDR3 is TGTGCCGCCCGGGGGACAGGGGGCTCCTACGAGCAGTACTTC.